Detailed here is one T cell receptor (beta chain). Using immunoSEQ multiplex PCR, the repertoire was profiled, and TCRdb retains in-frame clones only, with some absent. Of roughly 57,000 clones listed, 90% were seen once; the top ten hold 2.5% to 3.5%. The sample comes from a study of T cell changes during pregnancy in multiple sclerosis. Looked up from germline, CDR1 is MNHEY and CDR2 is SVGAGI. The CDR3 is 12 amino acids. The ends were cut back, 6 bases at V and 6 bases at J, with 9 bases in the middle. Specimen: CD8+ T cells from peripheral blood mononuclear cells, collected before pregnancy. The chain employs TRBV6-5 and TRBJ1-5, with D possibly matching TRBD1 (5 bases). This sequence was found in a female donor with multiple sclerosis, enrolled in a pregnancy study. The CDR3 sequence: CASSSGGQPQHF. The CDR3 DNA follows: TGTGCCAGCAGCTCGGGGGGTCAGCCCCAGCATTTT.